This T cell receptor beta chain was retrieved from a study of vaccination effects on CD4 cells after COVID-19. For this clone: Its target is not known.

J lost 7 bases, V lost 1 base, and 5 bases had no gene match. CDR1 and CDR2 (germline): MNHNS, SASEGT. The CDR3 sequence is 15 residues long. Data came from immunoSEQ multiplex PCR; TCRdb stores just in-frame clones and leaves some out. The table lists about 73,000 clones, 65% to 85% of them singletons. Before sequencing took place, the ViraFEST assay used viral peptide pools to expand antigen-specific CD4+ T cells. CD4+ T cell isolation took place after 10 days of culture. Each vaccine recipient was nucleocapsid antibody negative and had no prior SARS-CoV-2 infection. Here the sequenced sample was CD4+ T cells from PBMCs cultured with HCoV-NL63 spike peptides, taken before COVID-19 vaccination. This sequence originates from a human donor who received a COVID-19 vaccine. The rearrangement uses TRBV6-1 and TRBJ2-4, with 9 bases that match TRBD1. The CDR3 coding sequence is TGTGCCAGCAGTGAAGGGGACAGGGTGGGGAACATTCAGTACTTC. Translated, it gives CASSEGDRVGNIQYF.